One T cell receptor (beta chain) is described in this entry. Its antigen is as yet unknown. No infections or other immune events were documented during collection. Libraries were prepared by immunoSEQ multiplex PCR; TCRdb keeps only in-frame clonotypes and omits some of them. Seen here are about 130,000 clones, about 88% observed once, and the top ten hold 7% to 10%. Germline CDR1 MNHEY, CDR2 SVGAGI. This CDR3 contains 13 residues. V lost 5 bases to trimming and J lost 8 bases; unmatched junction nucleotides: 8. The data are from a study of identifying expanded T cells in peripheral blood. Study-wide points: Differentially abundant clones: roughly 1.3 between replicates, roughly 16 at 2 to 3 weeks, approximately 19 at four. Approximately 2-week clone count variance significantly increased as total template count grew.

The rearrangement links TRBV6-5 to TRBJ1-2; 7 positions match TRBD1. The sample was blood. This clonotype originated in a person aged 18 to 70 in good health. CDR3 coding DNA: TGTGCCAGCAGTCGGTCAGGGGGGCGGGGCTACACCTTC. Its protein product is CASSRSGGRGYTF.